This entry lists 9 T cell receptor beta chains sequenced from one sample in a study of T cells expressing NK-cell markers. TCRdb re-called the 5' RACE reads and shows each CDR3 protein once, DNA omitted. Its listing shows some 410,000 distinct CDR3 sequences. Sequencing was performed on blood T cells: a sorted CD56 or NKG2C T cell subset, CD4+ or CD8+ T cells, or bulk PBMC T cells (not recorded which). These receptor sequences come from a woman aged 18 to 75 in good health.

The V call is TRBV12-3 or TRBV12-4, the J call TRBJ2-1; TCRdb lists TRBD1, though no DNA is available to test this call. CDR3 length equals 13 residues. The CDR3 region is CASSPYLTRGEFF.

The chain combines TRBV5-1 with TRBJ2-3; TCRdb returns TRBD2, unconfirmable since there is no DNA. This CDR3 is built from 14 residues. Per the germline V gene, CDR1 is SGHRS and CDR2 is YFSETQ. This chain's CDR3 is CASSTRAPVDTQYF.

The V and J genes are TRBV7-3 and TRBJ2-1; as DNA is missing, the TRBD2 call by TCRdb cannot be tested. The CDR3 sequence is 15 residues long. CDR1 and CDR2 from the germline V gene are SGHTA and FQGTGA. CDR3 region: CASSGAGGAYNEQFF.

The chain links TRBV7-2 to TRBJ2-1; TCRdb outputs TRBD1, but without DNA this stays unchecked. CDR1 is SGHTA and CDR2 is FQGNSA in the germline V gene. The CDR3 spans 15 residues. The CDR3 loop is CASSLGGRGYNEQFF.

The chain couples TRBV28 to TRBJ2-1. Germline V gives CDR1 MDHEN, CDR2 SYDVKM. The CDR3 length is 14 residues. This chain's CDR3 is CASRGLWDYNEQFF.

V is TRBV5-1 and J is TRBJ2-1; checking the TCRdb D call of TRBD2 is not possible without DNA. Germline CDR1 is SGHRS and CDR2 is YFSETQ. The CDR3 is 17 amino acids. The CDR3 reads CASSPQSRASGSNEQFF.

The rearrangement links TRBV20-1 to TRBJ2-1. CDR3 length: 16 amino acids. The germline CDR1 and CDR2 sequences are DFQATT and SNEGSKA (reference sequence). This CDR3 is CSARYAAGGPYNEQFF.

The chain couples TRBV7-2 to TRBJ2-3; checking the TCRdb D call of TRBD2 is not possible without DNA. Looked up from germline, CDR1 is SGHTA and CDR2 is FQGNSA. The CDR3 runs 16 residues. CDR3 amino acids: CASSSQRGGGTDTQYF.

This CDR3 is CASSLDLVTYEQYF. V gene TRBV7-9 combines with J gene TRBJ2-7; checking the TCRdb D call of TRBD2 is not possible without DNA. The germline gives CDR1 SEHNR, CDR2 FQNEAQ (reference sequence). This CDR3 has 14 amino acids.